Listed here are 16 T cell receptor beta chains from one sample, sequenced in a study of blood T cells in healthy people across ages. The authors ran a second PCR of 7 to 11 cycles using a sample-barcoded 5' primer and a J-beta primer mix. TCRdb re-called the 5' RACE reads through MiXCR, storing one row per CDR3 protein. The table records some 1,800,000 distinct CDR3 sequences, about two fifths of them present only once. Sequenced material: blood. The origin of the receptors is a human donor in good health.

This rearrangement joins TRBV11-2 to TRBJ2-4; TRBD2 matches 14 bases. With the DNA end fitting TRBJ2-7 better, the J assignment may be wrong. The germline CDR1 and CDR2 sequences are SGHAT and FQNNGV. The CDR3 extends over 18 amino acids. CDR3 amino acids: CASSWTSGGSRLPGEQYF. CDR3 coding DNA: TGTGCCAGCAGCTGGACTAGCGGGGGGAGCCGCCTACCGGGCGAGCAGTACTTC.

As for this clonotype: Mismatch with germline at one junction end may stem from a read error. The V call is TRBV2, the J call TRBJ2-3; D is undetermined. The CDR3 is made up of 11 amino acids. The germline V gene has CDR1 SNHLY and CDR2 FYNNEI. This chain's CDR3 is CASSVIDMQYF. DNA for the CDR3: TGTGCCAGCAGTGTCATAGATATGCAGTATTTT.

V gene TRBV20-1 combines with J gene TRBJ1-4, with TRBD1 matching 7 bases. Germline-derived CDR1 and CDR2 are DFQATT and SNEGSKA (reference sequence). CDR3 length: 16 amino acids. V was clipped by 1 base and J by 4 bases; unmatched bases: 9. The chain's CDR3 is CSARATGSGGNEKLFF. DNA of the CDR3: TGCAGTGCTAGAGCGACAGGGTCGGGGGGTAATGAAAAACTGTTTTTT.

This clonotype has a count of ten or more. The rearrangement joins TRBV5-6 to TRBJ2-1, with D possibly being TRBD2 (7 bases). This CDR3 comprises 13 residues. Germline assignment: CDR1 SGHDT and CDR2 YYEEEE. V was trimmed by 6 bases and J by 9 bases, leaving 16 bases between them. The CDR3 is CASKRGGISEQFF. The CDR3 nucleotides are TGTGCCAGCAAGAGGGGGGGCATCAGTGAGCAGTTCTTC. The whole variable domain, remainder taken from reference TRBV5-6 and TRBJ2-1, is DAGVTQSPTHLIKTRGQQVTLRCSPKSGHDTVSWYQQALGQGPQFIFQYYEEEERQRGNFPDRFSGHQFPNYSSELNVNALLLGDSALYLCASKRGGISEQFFGPGTRLTVL.

The gene calls are TRBV7-6 and TRBJ1-3, with D possibly TRBD1 on 5 matching bases. Germline V gene data show CDR1 as SGHVS and CDR2 as FNYEAQ. V was cut by 5 bases and J by 0 bases, with 11 bases left in between. This CDR3 contains 15 residues. CDR3 loop: CASSPRQFSGNTIYF. Here the CDR3 DNA reads TGTGCCAGCAGCCCCAGACAGTTCTCTGGAAACACCATATATTTT.

This CDR3 is CASTDREYEQYF. DNA for the CDR3: TGTGCCAGCACGGATAGGGAGTACGAGCAGTACTTC. This chain connects TRBV7-9 to TRBJ2-4; D is possibly TRBD2 (5 bases). The closer fit of TRBJ2-7 to the DNA end suggests the J call may be wrong. Germline V gene sequence: CDR1 SEHNR, CDR2 FQNEAQ (reference sequence). The CDR3 covers 12 residues.

The gene calls are TRBV7-9 and TRBJ1-4, with no clear D. The germline V gene encodes CDR1 SEHNR and CDR2 FQNEAQ (reference sequence). Trimming shortened V by 2 bases and J by 3 bases, and 10 bases separated the two germline ends. The CDR3 is made up of 15 amino acids. The CDR3 DNA follows: TGTGCCAGCAGCTTACGGGGAGGGTCTAATGAAAAACTGTTTTTT. It is translated as CASSLRGGSNEKLFF.

The chain has TRBV27 and TRBJ2-1; TRBD2 might be the D (5 bases). Trimming took 2 bases from V and 0 from J, leaving 11 bases between them. The CDR3 has 16 residues. CDR1 is MNHEY, CDR2 SMNVEV, per germline (reference sequence). This CDR3 is CASSLTAGFSYNEQFF. CDR3 coding DNA: TGTGCCAGCAGTTTAACCGCGGGTTTCTCCTACAATGAGCAGTTCTTC.

V is TRBV24-1 and J is TRBJ2-3; 8 bases fit TRBD1. The length of the CDR3 is 17 residues. The V gene end was trimmed by 1 base and the J gene end by 3 bases; junction bases not matched to a gene: 8. Looked up from germline, CDR1 is KGHDR and CDR2 is SFDVKD. The DNA of the CDR3 is TGTGCCACCAGTGATTTACGACAGGGGCAGTTGACAGATACGCAGTATTTT. Translating gives CATSDLRQGQLTDTQYF.

V usage is TRBV2 and J usage is TRBJ1-1; the D gene is possibly TRBD1 (6 bases). Trimming took 7 bases from V and 5 from J, leaving 14 bases between them. This CDR3 is built from 13 residues. From germline, CDR1 is SNHLY and CDR2 FYNNEI. In DNA form, the CDR3 reads TGTGCCAGCATCAAAGGGGGAAAAACTGAAGCTTTCTTT. Its protein product is CASIKGGKTEAFF. Looking up the rest from reference TRBV2 and TRBJ1-1 gives the full variable domain: EPEVTQTPSHQVTQMGQEVILRCVPISNHLYFYWYRQILGQKVEFLVSFYNNEISEKSEIFDDQFSVERPDGSNFTLKIRSTKLEDSAMYFCASIKGGKTEAFFGQGTRLTVV.

This clonotype was seen more than once but under ten times. This rearrangement joins TRBV12-3 or TRBV12-4 to TRBJ1-2; D unresolved. With 6 bases removed from V and 7 bases from J, the gap between germline ends came to 12 bases. This CDR3 has 12 residues. CDR3 in amino acids: CASRVRVSGYTF. The CDR3 DNA reads as TGTGCCAGCAGGGTTCGTGTGAGTGGCTACACCTTC.

This clonotype appeared many times. This chain joins TRBV12-3 or TRBV12-4 and TRBJ2-7, with D perhaps TRBD1 or TRBD2 (5 bases each). Trimming pared 5 bases from V and 6 bases from J, leaving 17 bases between. This CDR3 region has 14 residues. The CDR3 region has the DNA TGTGCCAGCAGTCCGGATCCCACAGGAGGCGAGCAGTACTTC. This translates into CASSPDPTGGEQYF.

The chain links TRBV27 to TRBJ2-1; D unresolved. The CDR3 length is 13 residues. CDR1 and CDR2 (germline): MNHEY, SMNVEV (reference sequence). V dropped 9 bases and J dropped 3 bases, with 12 bases sitting between them. This CDR3 is CASAMGNYNEQFF. The CDR3 nucleotides read TGTGCCAGTGCCATGGGGAACTACAATGAGCAGTTCTTC.

The rearrangement joins TRBV20-1 to TRBJ2-4; no reliable D call. Gene TRBJ2-5 matches the end of the DNA better, so the J call may be wrong. The CDR3 runs 13 residues. Germline-derived CDR1 and CDR2 are DFQATT and SNEGSKA (reference sequence). CDR3 nucleotide sequence: TGCAGGGCCGAACATTGGGAACAAGAGACCCAGTACTTC. Its translation is CRAEHWEQETQYF.

The rearrangement links TRBV20-1 to TRBJ2-5, with a possible D match to TRBD2 (6 bases). The V gene's germline CDR1 is DFQATT and CDR2 SNEGSKA (reference sequence). Trimming took off 3 bases at V and 4 bases at J, with 21 bases between the two ends. The CDR3 runs to 16 residues. The CDR3 sequence: CSASPVTSTVTETQYF. Here the CDR3 DNA reads TGCAGTGCTAGTCCCGTAACTAGCACAGTCACAGAGACCCAGTACTTC.

This clonotype turned up a few times. V usage is TRBV5-6 and J usage is TRBJ1-1; tentative D call: TRBD1 (5 bases). This CDR3 is built from 15 residues. CDR1 is SGHDT and CDR2 is YYEEEE in the germline V gene. Between the trimmed V and J ends, which lost 4 bases and 1 base, there was a span of 14 bases. For the CDR3, the DNA is TGTGCCAGCAGCCGTCCCACCCAGGGGAACACTGAAGCTTTCTTT. Its protein is CASSRPTQGNTEAFF.